The 22 T cell receptor beta chains reported below all come from one sample, sequenced in a study of T-cell reconstitution after alpha-beta-depleted transplantation in children. Whole-study findings and limits: Newly produced T cells mostly provided counts and TCRbeta diversity after one year, as hyperexpanded clones declined.

These receptors' antigens are unknown. A TCRbeta library incorporating unique molecular identifiers was prepared. TCRdb re-analysed the PCR reads in MiXCR, keeping a single row per CDR3 protein. The sample holds 250,000 to 300,000 distinct CDR3 sequences; nearly 8% are singletons and the top ten take approximately 9.6%. The source material was peripheral blood, sampled 360 days after TCRalphabeta/CD19-depleted stem cell transplant. All receptors come from a female patient younger than 10 who had a stem cell transplant for Fanconi anemia, so the T cells may come from the graft donor.

As regards this clonotype: One end of the junction varies from germline; a read error may be responsible. The rearrangement links TRBV20-1 to TRBJ2-1, with D possibly matching TRBD2 (5 bases). Germline CDR1 and CDR2: DFQATT and SNEGSKA (reference sequence). The CDR3 has 17 residues. This CDR3 reads CCARPNVGARSGSEQFF. CDR3 coding DNA: TGCTGTGCTAGACCAAACGTGGGAGCGCGCTCTGGTAGTGAGCAGTTCTTC.

This clonotype was seen only a few times. The chain is built from TRBV27 and TRBJ2-7, with D possibly matching TRBD1 (6 bases). Per the germline V gene, CDR1 is MNHEY and CDR2 is SMNVEV (reference sequence). V was clipped by 5 bases and J by 4 bases, with 18 bases between them. The CDR3 loop spans 15 amino acids. The CDR3 reads CASSLKQGTGYEQYF. CDR3 in DNA: TGTGCCAGCAGTCTTAAACAGGGTACCGGTTACGAGCAGTACTTC.

This clonotype was seen many times. The chain employs TRBV29-1 and TRBJ2-5; D ambiguous. The CDR3 totals 10 residues. The ends were cut back, 6 bases at V and 1 base at J, with 3 bases in the middle. Germline assignment: CDR1 SQVTM and CDR2 ANQGSEA. The CDR3 loop is CSVSQETQYF. CDR3 nucleotides: TGCAGCGTCAGCCAAGAGACCCAGTACTTC.

Many counts were recorded for this clonotype. This sequence joins TRBV5-1 and TRBJ2-1; 9 nucleotides align to TRBD2. Per germline, CDR1 SGHRS and CDR2 YFSETQ. Germline trimming cut 0 bases from V and 4 bases from J; bases unmatched to any gene: 5. The length of the CDR3 is 16 residues. The DNA of the CDR3 is TGCGCCAGCAGCTTGGGACTAGCGGTCCTATACAATGAGCAGTTCTTC. Translated, it gives CASSLGLAVLYNEQFF.

This clonotype occurred many times. This chain links TRBV18 with TRBJ2-1; no clear D. CDR1 and CDR2 (germline): KGHSH, LQKENI. V was shortened by 6 bases and J by 8 bases, with 8 bases between the two germline ends. This CDR3 has 11 residues. The chain's CDR3 is CASSAWDEQFF. In DNA form, the CDR3 reads TGTGCCAGCTCGGCTTGGGATGAGCAGTTCTTC.

This clonotype was counted a few times. The chain employs TRBV27 and TRBJ1-5; D unresolved. Looked up from germline, CDR1 is MNHEY and CDR2 is SMNVEV (reference sequence). Trimming took 0 bases from V and 7 from J, leaving 10 bases between them. The CDR3 spans 14 residues. The DNA for the CDR3 is TGTGCCAGCAGTTTATCGAAGGATGGGCAGCCCCAGCATTTT. This translates into CASSLSKDGQPQHF.

V usage is TRBV7-6 and J usage is TRBJ2-5; D remains unclear. With 2 bases removed from V and 4 bases from J, the gap between germline ends came to 5 bases. Germline V gives CDR1 SGHVS, CDR2 FNYEAQ. The CDR3 spans 12 residues. CDR3 DNA sequence: TGTGCCAGCAGCTTACTCATAGAGACCCAGTACTTC. As protein: CASSLLIETQYF. Variable domain in full (rest from reference TRBV7-6 and TRBJ2-5): GAGVSQSPRYKVTKRGQDVALRCDPISGHVSLYWYRQALGQGPEFLTYFNYEAQQDKSGLPNDRFSAERPEGSISTLTIQRTEQRDSAMYRCASSLLIETQYFGPGTRLLVL.

This clonotype occurred many times. Compared with germline, one end of the junction differs, possibly owing to a read error. The chain combines TRBV7-9 with TRBJ2-1; TRBD2 aligns across 11 bases. Germline V gene sequence: CDR1 SEHNR, CDR2 FQNEAQ (reference sequence). CDR3 size: 12 residues. The CDR3 bases are TGTGCCAGCAGCTATAGCGGGGGGGTATCGGTCTTC. Translated, it gives CASSYSGGVSVF.

Worth noting for this clonotype: A much larger clone lies one base from this, so it may be a read error. The chain uses TRBV27 and TRBJ2-7; D tentatively reads TRBD1 or TRBD2 (5 bases each). Germline lookup yields CDR1 MNHEY and CDR2 SMNVEV (reference sequence). The CDR3 loop spans 13 amino acids. The CDR3 protein is CASISSWDHEQCF. The CDR3 region has the DNA TGTGCCAGCATTAGCAGCTGGGACCACGAGCAGTGCTTC.

This clonotype was counted ten times or more. The CDR3 DNA reads as TGTGCCACCAGCCCGACGGGGGTTCTGGGTCAGCCCCAGCATTTT. It translates to CATSPTGVLGQPQHF. The rearrangement uses TRBV15 and TRBJ1-5; weak D call: TRBD1 (5 bases). Trimming left V 5 bases short and J 6 bases short, with 17 bases between. Germline V gene lookup returns CDR1 LNHNV and CDR2 YYDKDF (reference sequence). The length of the CDR3 is 15 residues.

The sample holds a few counts of this clonotype. The CDR3 nucleotides are TGTGCCAGCGGAGAGCGTGGAAGCAATGAGCAGTTCTTC. Translating it yields CASGERGSNEQFF. The gene calls are TRBV7-9 and TRBJ2-1; D gene uncertain. V was shortened by 8 bases and J by 6 bases, with 14 bases between the two germline ends. CDR1 SEHNR and CDR2 FQNEAQ come from the germline V gene (reference sequence). The CDR3 has 13 residues.

The table lists this clonotype with a few counts. The chain recombines TRBV28 with TRBJ1-4; D perhaps matches TRBD1 (6 bases). This CDR3 is 15 amino acids long. The V and J ends lost 5 bases and 7 bases respectively, with 17 bases between them. CDR1 MDHEN and CDR2 SYDVKM come from the germline V gene. CDR3 amino acids: CASSIQGSSREKLFF. CDR3 in DNA: TGTGCCAGCAGTATACAGGGATCTTCGCGTGAAAAACTGTTTTTT.

The sample holds many counts of this clonotype. The chain links TRBV27 to TRBJ2-7; 7 nucleotides agree with TRBD1. This CDR3 has 14 residues. V gave up 0 bases and J gave up 5 bases; unmatched junction bases: 4. Germline CDR1 is MNHEY and CDR2 is SMNVEV (reference sequence). CDR3 amino acids: CASSLSPQGDEQYF. CDR3 sequence (DNA): TGTGCCAGCAGTTTATCCCCCCAGGGGGACGAGCAGTACTTC.

This clonotype was counted many times. V gene TRBV25-1 combines with J gene TRBJ2-7, with 11 positions matching TRBD1. V shed 2 bases, J shed 2 bases, and the junction held 8 bases outside the gene matches. The CDR3 is 17 residues long. The V gene's germline CDR1 is MGHDK and CDR2 SYGVNS. CDR3 region: CASSENRGTGGPYEQYF. CDR3 bases: TGTGCCAGCAGTGAAAATCGGGGGACAGGGGGGCCCTACGAGCAGTACTTC.

This clonotype appeared many times. The chain is built from TRBV6-5 and TRBJ2-7; D might be TRBD2 (5 bases). CDR1 and CDR2 from the germline V gene are MNHEY and SVGAGI. Trimming shortened V by 0 bases and J by 0 bases, and 9 bases separated the two germline ends. CDR3 length: 15 amino acids. CDR3 amino acids: CASSYSGLSSYEQYF. CDR3 DNA: TGTGCCAGCAGTTACTCCGGACTGAGCTCCTACGAGCAGTACTTC.

The chain is built from TRBV7-9 and TRBJ1-5, with TRBD1 identical over 8 bases. V shed 5 bases, J shed 0 bases, and the junction held 21 bases outside the gene matches. Per the germline V gene, CDR1 is SEHNR and CDR2 is FQNEAQ (reference sequence). The CDR3 spans 21 residues. The CDR3: CASSSKPTRQGPLYSNQPQHF. CDR3 nucleotides: TGTGCCAGCAGCAGTAAGCCCACTAGACAGGGGCCTCTTTATAGCAATCAGCCCCAGCATTTT.

The V gene is TRBV9, the J gene TRBJ1-5; 8 nucleotides agree with TRBD1. Trimming cost V 3 bases and J 3 bases; bases outside gene matches: 2. This CDR3 region has 14 residues. CDR1 and CDR2 (germline): SGDLS, YYNGEE. CDR3 loop: CASSGQGYNQPQHF. For the CDR3, the DNA is TGTGCCAGCAGCGGACAGGGGTACAATCAGCCCCAGCATTTT.

This clonotype was recorded a few times. V gene TRBV6-5 combines with J gene TRBJ1-1; D remains ambiguous. The CDR3 is 11 residues long. Trimming removed 7 bases from V and 0 bases from J, with 3 bases in between. From germline, CDR1 is MNHEY and CDR2 SVGAGI. The DNA for the CDR3 is TGTGCCAGCATCATGAACACTGAAGCTTTCTTT. It is translated as CASIMNTEAFF.

The V and J genes are TRBV5-1 and TRBJ2-5, with TRBD2 matching over 7 bases. From germline, CDR1 is SGHRS and CDR2 YFSETQ. V was pared by 4 bases and J by 5 bases, with 8 bases of the junction left unmatched. This CDR3 is built from 14 residues. CDR3 DNA: TGCGCCAGCAGCCCCAACCTAGCGGCGGAGACCCAGTACTTC. It yields the protein CASSPNLAAETQYF.

This clonotype was seen repeatedly, ten times or more. V is TRBV12-3 or TRBV12-4 and J is TRBJ1-2; D unclear. The CDR3 has 12 residues. Trimming stripped 3 bases from V and 7 bases from J, with 9 bases between. The CDR3 DNA sequence: TGTGCCAGCAGTTTGATGGGTATTGGCTACACCTTC. Translation gives CASSLMGIGYTF.

V gene TRBV15 combines with J gene TRBJ2-7, with D possibly matching TRBD2 (5 bases). Trimming shortened V by 3 bases and J by 2 bases, and 11 bases separated the two germline ends. Germline-derived CDR1 and CDR2 are LNHNV and YYDKDF (reference sequence). CDR3 length: 14 residues. The chain's CDR3 is CATSRGEGPYEQYV. DNA for the CDR3: TGTGCCACCAGCAGGGGAGAGGGTCCCTACGAGCAGTACGTC.

Many counts were recorded for this clonotype. The V call is TRBV9, the J call TRBJ2-6; the D is unclear. V was pared by 0 bases and J by 3 bases, with 7 bases between. CDR1 and CDR2 (germline): SGDLS, YYNGEE. The CDR3 runs to 15 residues. The CDR3: CASSVAASGANVLTF. The CDR3 region has the DNA TGTGCCAGCAGCGTAGCTGCGAGTGGGGCCAACGTCCTGACTTTC.